These 9 T cell receptor beta chains were all obtained from the same sample, sequenced in a study of CXCR3-negative and CXCR3-positive naive CD8 T cells. Preparation of TRB cDNA libraries relied on 5' RACE carrying UMI labels. TCRdb re-analyzed the 5' RACE reads; it lists each CDR3 protein once, without DNA. This sample's table has about 43,000 distinct CDR3 sequences. Sequencing used memory CD8+ T cells from blood. These receptors came from a human donor in good health. Some clones in this sample may be carry-over from other donors' samples.

The CDR3 loop is CASSSGGVQPQHF. The V call is TRBV6-5, the J call TRBJ1-5. The CDR3 length is 13 residues. Germline V gene sequence: CDR1 MNHEY, CDR2 SVGAGI.

V is TRBV15 and J is TRBJ2-3. From germline, CDR1 is LNHNV and CDR2 YYDKDF (reference sequence). The CDR3 sequence is 16 residues long. The CDR3 region is CATSRDESYSTDTQYF.

V usage is TRBV9 and J usage is TRBJ1-2; the TCRdb call, TRBD1, lacks DNA for checking. In germline, CDR1 is SGDLS, CDR2 YYNGEE. The CDR3 contains 14 residues. The CDR3 is CASSAGQPLYGYTF.

The gene calls are TRBV5-5 and TRBJ2-7; there is no DNA to check the TCRdb D call of TRBD1. CDR3 size: 15 residues. The germline V gene encodes CDR1 SGHKS and CDR2 YYEKEE (reference sequence). The CDR3 is CASSVVETGGDEQYF.

The chain is built from TRBV7-9 and TRBJ2-1. In germline, CDR1 is SEHNR, CDR2 FQNEAQ (reference sequence). The CDR3 runs to 16 residues. The chain's CDR3 is CARADNIPGSYNEQFF.

V usage is TRBV6-6 and J usage is TRBJ1-1. CDR3 length equals 13 residues. The germline gives CDR1 MNHNY, CDR2 SVGAGI (reference sequence). The CDR3 here is CASRQEFYTEAFF.

The rearrangement links TRBV29-1 to TRBJ2-5; TCRdb lists TRBD1, though no DNA is available to test this call. CDR1 and CDR2 (germline): SQVTM, ANQGSEA. The CDR3 runs 14 residues. CDR3: CSVEWGRGEETQYF.

The V and J genes are TRBV29-1 and TRBJ1-1; the D call from TCRdb, TRBD1, cannot be confirmed without DNA. This CDR3 spans 14 amino acids. The germline CDR1 and CDR2 sequences are SQVTM and ANQGSEA. CDR3 region: CSVEAPDRSTEAFF.

The CDR3 region is CASSAGGAAQYF. The V gene is TRBV9, the J gene TRBJ2-7; TCRdb selects TRBD1, and the lack of DNA leaves this call unchecked. CDR1 is SGDLS, CDR2 YYNGEE, per germline. The CDR3 spans 12 residues.